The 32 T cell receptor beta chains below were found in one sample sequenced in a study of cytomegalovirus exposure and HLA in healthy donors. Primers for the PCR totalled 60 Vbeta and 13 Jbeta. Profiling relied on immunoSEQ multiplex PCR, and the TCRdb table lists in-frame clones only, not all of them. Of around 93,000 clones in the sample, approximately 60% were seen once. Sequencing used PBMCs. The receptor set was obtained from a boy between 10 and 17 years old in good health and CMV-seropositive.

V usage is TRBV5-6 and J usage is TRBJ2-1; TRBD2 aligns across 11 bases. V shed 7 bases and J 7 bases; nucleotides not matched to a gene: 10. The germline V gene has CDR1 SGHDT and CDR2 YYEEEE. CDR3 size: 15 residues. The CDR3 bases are TGTGCCAGCGGCTCCGGGACTAGCGGAGGGAATGAGCAGTTCTTC. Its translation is CASGSGTSGGNEQFF. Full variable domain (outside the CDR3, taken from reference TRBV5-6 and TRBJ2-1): DAGVTQSPTHLIKTRGQQVTLRCSPKSGHDTVSWYQQALGQGPQFIFQYYEEEERQRGNFPDRFSGHQFPNYSSELNVNALLLGDSALYLCASGSGTSGGNEQFFGPGTRLTVL.

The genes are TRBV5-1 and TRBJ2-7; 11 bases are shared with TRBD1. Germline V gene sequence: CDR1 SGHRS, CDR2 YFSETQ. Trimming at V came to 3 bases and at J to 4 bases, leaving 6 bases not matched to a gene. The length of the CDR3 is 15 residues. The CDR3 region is CASSSTGTGGYEQYF. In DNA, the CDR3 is TGCGCCAGCAGCTCTACCGGGACAGGGGGATACGAGCAGTACTTC.

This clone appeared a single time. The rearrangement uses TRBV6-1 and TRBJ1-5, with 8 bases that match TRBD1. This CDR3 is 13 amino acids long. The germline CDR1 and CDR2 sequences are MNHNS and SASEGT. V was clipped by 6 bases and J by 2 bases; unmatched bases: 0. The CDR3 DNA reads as TGTGCCAGCAGGGACAGGGGCAATCAGCCCCAGCATTTT. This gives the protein CASRDRGNQPQHF.

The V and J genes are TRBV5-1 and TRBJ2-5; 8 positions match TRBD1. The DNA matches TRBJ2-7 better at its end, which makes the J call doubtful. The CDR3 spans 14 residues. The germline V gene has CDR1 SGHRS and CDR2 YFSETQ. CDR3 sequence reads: CASSSDRENYEQYF. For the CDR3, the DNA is TGCGCCAGCAGTTCGGACAGGGAAAACTACGAGCAGTACTTC.

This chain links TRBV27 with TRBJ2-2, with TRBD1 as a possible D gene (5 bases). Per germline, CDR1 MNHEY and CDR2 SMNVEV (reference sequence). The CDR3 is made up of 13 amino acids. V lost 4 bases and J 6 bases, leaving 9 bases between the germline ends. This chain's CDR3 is CASSSFRAGELFF. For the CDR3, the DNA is TGTGCCAGCAGTTCCTTCAGGGCCGGGGAGCTGTTTTTT.

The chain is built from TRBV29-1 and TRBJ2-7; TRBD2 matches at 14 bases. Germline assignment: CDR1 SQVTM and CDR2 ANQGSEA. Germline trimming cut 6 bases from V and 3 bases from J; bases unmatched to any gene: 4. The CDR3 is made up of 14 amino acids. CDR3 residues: CSVEGLAGVYEQYF. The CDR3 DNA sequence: TGCAGCGTCGAGGGACTAGCGGGGGTCTACGAGCAGTACTTC.

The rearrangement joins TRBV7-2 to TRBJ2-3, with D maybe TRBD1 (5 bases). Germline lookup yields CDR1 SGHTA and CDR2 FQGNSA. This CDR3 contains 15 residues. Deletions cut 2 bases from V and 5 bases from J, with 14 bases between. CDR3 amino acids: CASSLQARVIDTQYF. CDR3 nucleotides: TGTGCCAGCAGCTTACAGGCCAGGGTAATAGATACGCAGTATTTT.

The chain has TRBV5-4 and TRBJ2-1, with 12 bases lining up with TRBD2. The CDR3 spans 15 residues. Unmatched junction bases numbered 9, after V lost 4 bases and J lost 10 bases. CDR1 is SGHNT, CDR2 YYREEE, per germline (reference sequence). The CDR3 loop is CASSDASGGAREQFF. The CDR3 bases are TGTGCCAGCAGCGACGCTAGCGGGGGGGCACGGGAGCAGTTCTTC.

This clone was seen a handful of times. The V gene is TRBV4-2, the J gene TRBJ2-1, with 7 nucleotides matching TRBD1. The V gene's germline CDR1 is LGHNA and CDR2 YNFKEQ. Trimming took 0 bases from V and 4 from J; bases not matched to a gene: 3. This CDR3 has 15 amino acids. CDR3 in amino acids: CASSQETGYYNEQFF. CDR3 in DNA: TGTGCCAGCAGCCAAGAGACAGGGTATTACAATGAGCAGTTCTTC.

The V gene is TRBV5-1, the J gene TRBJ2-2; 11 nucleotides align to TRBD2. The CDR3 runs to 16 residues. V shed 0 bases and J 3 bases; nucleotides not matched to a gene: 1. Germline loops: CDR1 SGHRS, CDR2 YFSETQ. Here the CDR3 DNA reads TGCGCCAGCAGCTTGGTACTAGCGGGGGACACCGGGGAGCTGTTTTTT. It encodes CASSLVLAGDTGELFF.

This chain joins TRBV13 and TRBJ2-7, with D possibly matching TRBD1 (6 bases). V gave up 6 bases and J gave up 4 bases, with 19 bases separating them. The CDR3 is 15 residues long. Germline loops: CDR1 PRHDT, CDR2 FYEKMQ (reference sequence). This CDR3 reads CASSPGRTEAYEQYF. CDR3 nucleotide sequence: TGTGCCAGCAGTCCAGGTAGGACAGAAGCGTACGAGCAGTACTTC.

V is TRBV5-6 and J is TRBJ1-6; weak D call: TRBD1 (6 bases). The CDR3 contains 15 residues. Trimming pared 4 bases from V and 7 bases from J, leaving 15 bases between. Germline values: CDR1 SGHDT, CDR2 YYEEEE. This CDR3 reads CASSLGLGANSPLHF. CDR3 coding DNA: TGTGCCAGCAGCCTAGGATTGGGGGCAAATTCACCCCTCCACTTT.

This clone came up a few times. The CDR3 nucleotides read TGCAGCGTTGACAGAGATACGCAGTATTTT. Amino acids: CSVDRDTQYF. V is TRBV29-1 and J is TRBJ2-3; D unresolved. Germline V gives CDR1 SQVTM, CDR2 ANQGSEA. Trimming took 3 bases from V and 5 from J, leaving 3 bases between them. CDR3 size: 10 residues.

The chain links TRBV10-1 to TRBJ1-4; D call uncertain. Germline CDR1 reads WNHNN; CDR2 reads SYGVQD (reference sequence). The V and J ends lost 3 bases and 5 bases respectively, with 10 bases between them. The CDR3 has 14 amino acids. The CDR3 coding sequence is TGCGCCAGCAGTGAAGGCAGCGCAAATGAAAAACTGTTTTTT. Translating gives CASSEGSANEKLFF.

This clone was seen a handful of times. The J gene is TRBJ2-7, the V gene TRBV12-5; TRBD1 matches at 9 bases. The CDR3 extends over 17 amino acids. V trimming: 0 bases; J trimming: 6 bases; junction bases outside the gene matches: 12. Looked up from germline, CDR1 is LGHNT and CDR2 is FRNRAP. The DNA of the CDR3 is TGTGCTAGTGGTTTGGTAAAAGGAACCGGGACAGGGACCGAGCAGTACTTC. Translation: CASGLVKGTGTGTEQYF.

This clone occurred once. CDR3 sequence: CASTGGQGIGETQYF. In DNA, the CDR3 is TGTGCCAGCACTGGGGGACAGGGGATAGGTGAGACCCAGTACTTC. This chain connects TRBV6-1 to TRBJ2-5; 10 bases agree with TRBD1. This CDR3 is built from 15 residues. Germline V gives CDR1 MNHNS, CDR2 SASEGT. The ends lost 7 bases at V and 5 bases at J; junction bases unmatched: 10.

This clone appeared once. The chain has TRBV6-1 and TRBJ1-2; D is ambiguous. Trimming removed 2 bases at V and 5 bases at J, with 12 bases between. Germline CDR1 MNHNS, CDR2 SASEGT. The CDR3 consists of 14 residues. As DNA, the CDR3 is TGTGCCAGCAGTGAACACGCGGGTTGGTATGGCTACACCTTC. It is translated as CASSEHAGWYGYTF.

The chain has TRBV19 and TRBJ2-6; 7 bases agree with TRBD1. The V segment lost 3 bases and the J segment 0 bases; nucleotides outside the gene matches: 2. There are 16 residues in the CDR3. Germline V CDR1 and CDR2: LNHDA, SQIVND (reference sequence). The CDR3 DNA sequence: TGTGCCAGTAGTATCGGGACAGCCTCTGGGGCCAACGTCCTGACTTTC. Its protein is CASSIGTASGANVLTF.

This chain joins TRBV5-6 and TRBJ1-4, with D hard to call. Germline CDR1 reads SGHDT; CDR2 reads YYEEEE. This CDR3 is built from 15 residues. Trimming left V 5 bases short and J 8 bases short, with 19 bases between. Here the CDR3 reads CASSFSGKHREKLFF. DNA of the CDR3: TGTGCCAGCAGTTTTAGCGGGAAGCATCGAGAAAAACTGTTTTTT.

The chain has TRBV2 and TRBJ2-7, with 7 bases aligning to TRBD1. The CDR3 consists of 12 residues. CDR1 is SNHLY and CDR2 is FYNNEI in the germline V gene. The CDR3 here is CSGTAYSYEQYF. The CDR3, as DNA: TGTTCCGGGACAGCCTACTCCTACGAGCAGTACTTC. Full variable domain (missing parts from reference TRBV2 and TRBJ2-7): EPEVTQTPSHQVTQMGQEVILRCVPISNHLYFYWYRQILGQKVEFLVSFYNNEISEKSEIFDDQFSVERPDGSNFTLKIRSTKLEDSAMYFCSGTAYSYEQYFGPGTRLTVT.

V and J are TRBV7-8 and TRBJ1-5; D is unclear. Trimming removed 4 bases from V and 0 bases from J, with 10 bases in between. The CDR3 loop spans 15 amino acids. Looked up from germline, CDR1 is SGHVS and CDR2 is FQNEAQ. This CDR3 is CASSWAGHSNQPQHF. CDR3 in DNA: TGTGCCAGCAGCTGGGCCGGTCATAGCAATCAGCCCCAGCATTTT.

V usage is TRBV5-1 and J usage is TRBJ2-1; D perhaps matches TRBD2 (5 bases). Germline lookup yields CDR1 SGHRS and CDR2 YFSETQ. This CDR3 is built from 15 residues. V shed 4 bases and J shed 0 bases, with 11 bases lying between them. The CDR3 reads CASSPAASSYNEQFF. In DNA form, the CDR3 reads TGCGCCAGCAGCCCAGCGGCCTCCTCCTACAATGAGCAGTTCTTC. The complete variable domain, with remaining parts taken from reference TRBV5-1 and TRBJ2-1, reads KAGVTQTPRYLIKTRGQQVTLSCSPISGHRSVSWYQQTPGQGLQFLFEYFSETQRNKGNFPGRFSGRQFSNSRSEMNVSTLELGDSALYLCASSPAASSYNEQFFGPGTRLTVL.

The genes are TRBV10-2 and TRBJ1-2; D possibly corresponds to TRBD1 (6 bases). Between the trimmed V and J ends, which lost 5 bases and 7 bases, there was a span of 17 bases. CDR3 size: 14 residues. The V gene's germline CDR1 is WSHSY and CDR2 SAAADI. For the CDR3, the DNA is TGCGCCAGCAGTTGGTCCGCAGGGGCGGCTGGCTACACCTTC. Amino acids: CASSWSAGAAGYTF.

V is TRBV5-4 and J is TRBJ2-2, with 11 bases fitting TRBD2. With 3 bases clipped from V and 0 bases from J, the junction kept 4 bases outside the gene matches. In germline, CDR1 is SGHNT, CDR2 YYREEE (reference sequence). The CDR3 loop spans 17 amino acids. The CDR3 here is CASSSGLAGSNTGELFF. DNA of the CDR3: TGTGCCAGCAGCTCCGGACTAGCGGGTTCGAACACCGGGGAGCTGTTTTTT.

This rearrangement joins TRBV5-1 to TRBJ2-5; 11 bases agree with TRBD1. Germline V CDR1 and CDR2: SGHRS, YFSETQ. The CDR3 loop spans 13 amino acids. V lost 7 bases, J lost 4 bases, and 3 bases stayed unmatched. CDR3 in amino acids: CASQGQGGETQYF. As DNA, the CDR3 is TGCGCCAGCCAGGGACAGGGGGGAGAGACCCAGTACTTC. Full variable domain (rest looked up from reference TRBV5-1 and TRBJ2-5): KAGVTQTPRYLIKTRGQQVTLSCSPISGHRSVSWYQQTPGQGLQFLFEYFSETQRNKGNFPGRFSGRQFSNSRSEMNVSTLELGDSALYLCASQGQGGETQYFGPGTRLLVL.

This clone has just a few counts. The CDR3 nucleotides are TGTGCCAGCAGTGCCGCGGGGTACACTGAAGCTTTCTTT. Translation: CASSAAGYTEAFF. The chain combines TRBV6-1 with TRBJ1-1; D is uncertain. Trimming shortened V by 4 bases and J by 3 bases, and 9 bases separated the two germline ends. Germline V gene lookup returns CDR1 MNHNS and CDR2 SASEGT. This CDR3 comprises 13 residues.

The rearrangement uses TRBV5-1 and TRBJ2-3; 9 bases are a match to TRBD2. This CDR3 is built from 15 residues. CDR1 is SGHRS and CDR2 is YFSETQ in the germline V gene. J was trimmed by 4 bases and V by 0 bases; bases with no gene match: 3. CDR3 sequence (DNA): TGCGCCAGCAGCTTGGGCGGGAGGGTATCAGATACGCAGTATTTT. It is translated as CASSLGGRVSDTQYF.

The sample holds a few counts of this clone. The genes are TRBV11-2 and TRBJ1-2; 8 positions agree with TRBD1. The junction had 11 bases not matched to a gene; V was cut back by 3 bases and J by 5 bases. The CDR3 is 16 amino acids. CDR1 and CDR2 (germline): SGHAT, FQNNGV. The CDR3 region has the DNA TGTGCCAGCAGCTTGGGGGCGGACAGGGAAACGTATGGCTACACCTTC. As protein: CASSLGADRETYGYTF.

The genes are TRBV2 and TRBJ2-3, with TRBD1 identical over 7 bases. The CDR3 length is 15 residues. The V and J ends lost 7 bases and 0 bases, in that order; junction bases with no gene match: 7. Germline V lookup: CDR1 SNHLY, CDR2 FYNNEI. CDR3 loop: CASNRDRDSTDTQYF. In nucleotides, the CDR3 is TGTGCCAGCAACCGGGACAGAGATAGCACAGATACGCAGTATTTT. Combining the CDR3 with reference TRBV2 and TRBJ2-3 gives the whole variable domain EPEVTQTPSHQVTQMGQEVILRCVPISNHLYFYWYRQILGQKVEFLVSFYNNEISEKSEIFDDQFSVERPDGSNFTLKIRSTKLEDSAMYFCASNRDRDSTDTQYFGPGTRLTVL.

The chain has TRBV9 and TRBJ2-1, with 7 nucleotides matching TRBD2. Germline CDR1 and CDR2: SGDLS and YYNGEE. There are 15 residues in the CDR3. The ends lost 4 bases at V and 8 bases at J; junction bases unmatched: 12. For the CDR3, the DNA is TGTGCCAGCAGCCCGAGGGACTACCAGTTGGATGAGCAGTTCTTC. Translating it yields CASSPRDYQLDEQFF.

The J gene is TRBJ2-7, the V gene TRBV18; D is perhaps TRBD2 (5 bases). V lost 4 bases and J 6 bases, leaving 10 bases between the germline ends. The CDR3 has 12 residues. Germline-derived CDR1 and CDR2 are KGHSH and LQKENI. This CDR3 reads CASSLGSSEQYF. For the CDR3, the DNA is TGTGCCAGCTCACTTGGGAGCTCCGAGCAGTACTTC.

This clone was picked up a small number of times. CDR3 in DNA: TGTGCCAGCAGTTCCGAGGGACAGCCTAACTATGGCTACACCTTC. Protein product: CASSSEGQPNYGYTF. The rearrangement uses TRBV27 and TRBJ1-2; TRBD1 matches at 7 bases. V gave up 4 bases and J gave up 0 bases; unmatched junction bases: 5. Germline lookup yields CDR1 MNHEY and CDR2 SMNVEV (reference sequence). The CDR3 is made up of 15 amino acids.